This TCR beta chain was sequenced during a study of regulatory T cells in long-lasting Graves disease. This clonotype has ten or more counts. What it binds is unknown. The V and J ends lost 5 bases and 6 bases respectively, with 11 bases between them. The CDR3 has 12 amino acids. Time point described: persistent/refractory GD, antithyroid drugs over 5 years with positive TRAb. PBMC RNA served as the TCR library source. Graves' disease was diagnosed by American Thyroid Association guidelines. Study conclusions and caveats: Gene preferences differed: TRBV28, TRBJ1-2, TRBJ2-5 in persistent cases.

Through Arm-PCR of CDR3 regions and iRepertoire HTBI primers, TCR beta libraries were built. MiXCR, run by TCRdb on the multiplex PCR reads, gives a single entry per CDR3 protein. The sample lists under 500,000 distinct CDR3 sequences, more than 20% occurring once. V gene TRBV12-3 or TRBV12-4 combines with J gene TRBJ2-7; a possible D gene is TRBD1 (6 bases). Sequencing used peripheral blood mononuclear cells (PBMCs), obtained when the disease was refractory, from a patient treated with antithyroid drugs. This clonotype originated in a female donor with Graves disease. CDR3 sequence: CASSHTQGEQYF. The CDR3 DNA follows: TGTGCCAGCAGTCATACACAGGGCGAGCAGTACTTC.